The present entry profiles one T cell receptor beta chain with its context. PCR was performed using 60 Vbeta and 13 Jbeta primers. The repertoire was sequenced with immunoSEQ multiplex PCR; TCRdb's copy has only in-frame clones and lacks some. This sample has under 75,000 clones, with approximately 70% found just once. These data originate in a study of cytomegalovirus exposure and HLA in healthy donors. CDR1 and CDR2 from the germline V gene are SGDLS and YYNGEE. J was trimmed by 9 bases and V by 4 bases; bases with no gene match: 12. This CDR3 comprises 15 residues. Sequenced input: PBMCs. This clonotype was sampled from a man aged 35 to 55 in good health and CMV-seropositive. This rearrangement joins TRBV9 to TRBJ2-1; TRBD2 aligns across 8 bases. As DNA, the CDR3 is TGTGCCAGCAGCCCGTCCTTAGCGGGGAGGTCTGAGCAGTTCTTC. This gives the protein CASSPSLAGRSEQFF.